This TCR beta chain comes out of a study of blood T cell repertoires in COVID-19. For the study at large: Spain, Italy and the United States supplied samples that represented acute and convalescent COVID-19.

V trimming: 5 bases; J trimming: 0 bases; junction bases outside the gene matches: 10. The CDR3 has 16 residues. Germline V CDR1 and CDR2: SGHAT, FQDESV (reference sequence). Researchers sorted participants into cohorts using their self-reported clinical history. Generated by immunoSEQ multiplex PCR, the TCRdb table keeps only in-frame clones and is missing some. Among fewer than 350,000 clones listed, under 90% were seen once. The rearrangement links TRBV11-1 to TRBJ2-7, with 7 nucleotides matching TRBD1. This sequence was found in a man between 60 and 75 years old who had recovered from COVID-19. What was sequenced was PBMCs or T cells enriched from blood (not recorded which). CDR3 protein: CASSPNPGQVSYEQYF. The CDR3 nucleotides read TGTGCCAGCAGCCCCAACCCCGGACAGGTCTCCTACGAGCAGTACTTC.